This TCR beta chain stems from a study of blood T cell repertoires in COVID-19. Original processing methods: Cell counts per sample came from amplifying reference gene primers. Measured with immunoSEQ multiplex PCR; TCRdb has only the in-frame clones, and not every one. V and J calls and clone size are those listed in that table; D and trimming were worked out from the DNA. Found here are nearly 60,000 clones, nearly 90% of them singletons; the top ten hold approximately 13%. The V gene end was trimmed by 3 bases and the J gene end by 0 bases; junction bases not matched to a gene: 4. Germline assignment: CDR1 SGDLS and CDR2 YYNGEE. There are 16 residues in the CDR3.

The gene calls are TRBV9 and TRBJ2-3; 10 positions agree with TRBD2. The TCR originated in a man aged 55-75 years with active COVID-19. Sequencing input: peripheral blood. The CDR3 region is CASSASGLASTDTQYF. The CDR3 DNA follows: TGTGCCAGCAGCGCCTCGGGACTAGCGAGCACAGATACGCAGTATTTT.